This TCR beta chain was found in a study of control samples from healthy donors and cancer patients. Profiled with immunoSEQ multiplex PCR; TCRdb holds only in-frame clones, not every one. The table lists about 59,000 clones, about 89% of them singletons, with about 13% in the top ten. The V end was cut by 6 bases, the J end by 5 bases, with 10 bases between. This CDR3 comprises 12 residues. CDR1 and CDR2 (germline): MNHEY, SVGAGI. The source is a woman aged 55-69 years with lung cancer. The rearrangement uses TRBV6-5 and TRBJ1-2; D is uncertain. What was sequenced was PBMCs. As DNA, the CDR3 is TGTGCCAGCAGCGGACGGATGTATGGCTACACCTTC. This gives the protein CASSGRMYGYTF.